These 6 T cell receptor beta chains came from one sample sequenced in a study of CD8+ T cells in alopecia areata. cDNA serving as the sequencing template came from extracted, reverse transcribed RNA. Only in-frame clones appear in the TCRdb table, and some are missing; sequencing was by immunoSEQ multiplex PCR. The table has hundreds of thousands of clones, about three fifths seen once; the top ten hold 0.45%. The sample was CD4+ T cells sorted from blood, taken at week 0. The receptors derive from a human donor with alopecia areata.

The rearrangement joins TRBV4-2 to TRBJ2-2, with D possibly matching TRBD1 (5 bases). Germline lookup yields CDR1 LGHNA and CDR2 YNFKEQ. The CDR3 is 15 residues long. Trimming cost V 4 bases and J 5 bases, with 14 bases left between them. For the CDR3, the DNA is TGTGCCAGCAGCCCTGGCAGGGTTCGAACCGGGGAGCTGTTTTTT. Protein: CASSPGRVRTGELFF.

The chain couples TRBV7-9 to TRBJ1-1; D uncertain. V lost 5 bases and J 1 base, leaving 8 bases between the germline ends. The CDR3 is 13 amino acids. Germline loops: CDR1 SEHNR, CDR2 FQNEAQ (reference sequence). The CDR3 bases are TGTGCCAGCAGCGCATTGCGGAACACTGAAGCTTTCTTT. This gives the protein CASSALRNTEAFF.

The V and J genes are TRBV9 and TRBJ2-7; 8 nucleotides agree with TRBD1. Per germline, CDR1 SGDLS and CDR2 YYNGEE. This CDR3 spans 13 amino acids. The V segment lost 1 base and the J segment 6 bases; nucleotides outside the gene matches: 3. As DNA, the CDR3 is TGTGCCAGCAGCGTAAGACAGGGGAGCGAGCAGTACTTC. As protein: CASSVRQGSEQYF.

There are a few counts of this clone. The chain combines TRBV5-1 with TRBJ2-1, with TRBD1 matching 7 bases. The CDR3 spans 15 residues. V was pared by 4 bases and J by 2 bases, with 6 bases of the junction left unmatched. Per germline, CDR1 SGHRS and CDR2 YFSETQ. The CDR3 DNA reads TGCGCCAGCAGCCATGGGACAGAGACCTACAATGAGCAGTTCTTC. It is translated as CASSHGTETYNEQFF.

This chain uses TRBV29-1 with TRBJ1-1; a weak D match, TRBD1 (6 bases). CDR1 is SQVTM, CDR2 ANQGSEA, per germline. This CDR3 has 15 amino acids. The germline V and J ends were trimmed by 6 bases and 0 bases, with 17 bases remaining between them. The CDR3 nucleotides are TGCAGCGTCCATGTTGCCGGGACACTGAACACTGAAGCTTTCTTT. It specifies CSVHVAGTLNTEAFF.

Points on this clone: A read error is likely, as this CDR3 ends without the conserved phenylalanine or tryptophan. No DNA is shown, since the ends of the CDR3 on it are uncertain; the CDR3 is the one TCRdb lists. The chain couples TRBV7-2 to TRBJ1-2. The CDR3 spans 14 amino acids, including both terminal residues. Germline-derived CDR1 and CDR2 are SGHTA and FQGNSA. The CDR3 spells CASSLALGRGVVEL.